Sequencing of this TCR beta chain was carried out in a study of blood T cell repertoires in COVID-19. Study details: Collection of acute and convalescent COVID-19 samples took place in the United States, Italy and Spain.

The germline V gene encodes CDR1 SGDLS and CDR2 YYNGEE. This CDR3 has 16 amino acids. Trimming took off 0 bases at V and 1 base at J, with 13 bases between the two ends. Original data processing: Nucleated cell number was recorded as an estimate derived from reference gene primer amplification. The method was immunoSEQ multiplex PCR; TCRdb's version includes in-frame clones alone and lacks a portion of them. Clonal size and the V and J genes are those of that table, whereas D and trimming came from the DNA. The sample records approximately 61,000 clones, around nine tenths being singletons. The V gene is TRBV9, the J gene TRBJ1-1, with a tentative D call TRBD1 (5 bases). Sequences were obtained from peripheral blood. The sequence came from a woman aged 80 or over with active COVID-19. The CDR3 spells CASSVGAGSGNTEAFF. The CDR3, as DNA: TGTGCCAGCAGCGTAGGTGCAGGGTCGGGGAACACTGAAGCTTTCTTT.